The 20 T cell receptor beta chains below were found in one sample sequenced in a study of T cell responses to AZD1222 COVID-19 vaccine. Using immunoSEQ multiplex PCR, the repertoire was profiled, and TCRdb retains in-frame clones only, with some absent. The sample holds tens of thousands of clones, roughly three quarters seen once. Material: peripheral blood, obtained on day 0 of MenACWY control vaccination. These receptors were obtained from an adult in good health.

The V and J genes are TRBV3-1 (or the pseudogene TRBV3-2) and TRBJ2-1, with TRBD2 as a possible D gene (6 bases). The CDR3 covers 14 residues. With 0 bases removed from V and 8 bases from J, the gap between germline ends came to 11 bases. Germline CDR1 LGHDT, CDR2 YNNKEL (reference sequence). The CDR3 sequence: CASSQDGLIHEQFF. As DNA, the CDR3 is TGTGCCAGCAGCCAAGATGGACTAATCCATGAGCAGTTCTTC.

V and J are TRBV27 and TRBJ1-3; D gene unclear. V lost 6 bases and J 3 bases, leaving 15 bases between the germline ends. This CDR3 region has 15 residues. Germline loops: CDR1 MNHEY, CDR2 SMNVEV (reference sequence). The CDR3 loop is CASSLPRKDGNTIYF. The CDR3 nucleotides read TGTGCCAGCAGCCTACCAAGAAAAGATGGAAACACCATATATTTT.

The CDR3 spells CASSQDGPQVAGEQFF. The CDR3 nucleotides read TGCGCCAGCAGCCAAGACGGGCCCCAGGTGGCCGGCGAGCAGTTCTTC. V is TRBV4-1 and J is TRBJ2-1; no clear D. Trimming pared 0 bases from V and 10 bases from J, leaving 19 bases between. This CDR3 contains 16 residues. From germline, CDR1 is MGHRA and CDR2 YSYEKL.

The chain has TRBV20-1 and TRBJ1-2; no clear D gene. CDR3 size: 12 residues. Germline V gives CDR1 DFQATT, CDR2 SNEGSKA (reference sequence). The V gene lost 3 bases and the J gene lost 8 bases, with 13 bases spanning the gap. CDR3 sequence reads: CSASNAALGYTF. The CDR3 coding sequence is TGCAGTGCTAGTAACGCGGCGTTGGGCTACACCTTC.

The DNA for the CDR3 is TGTGCCAGCAGCTTAAGGACAAAACCCGGGAATGAGCAGTTCTTC. As protein: CASSLRTKPGNEQFF. The gene calls are TRBV7-9 and TRBJ2-1, with D tentatively TRBD1 (5 bases). CDR3 length equals 15 residues. Trimming shortened V by 2 bases and J by 7 bases, and 15 bases separated the two germline ends. Looked up from germline, CDR1 is SEHNR and CDR2 is FQNEAQ (reference sequence).

J is TRBJ2-5 and V is TRBV29-1; D ambiguous. CDR1 SQVTM and CDR2 ANQGSEA come from the germline V gene. This CDR3 comprises 14 residues. Trimming took 0 bases from V and 5 from J, leaving 13 bases between them. The DNA for the CDR3 is TGCAGCGTTGAAGATTTCGGCGGCTTCGAGACCCAGTACTTC. Translating gives CSVEDFGGFETQYF.

V gene TRBV4-1 combines with J gene TRBJ1-5; possibly TRBD1 for D (5 bases). This CDR3 has 15 residues. Trimming took off 0 bases at V and 4 bases at J, with 10 bases between the two ends. CDR1 is MGHRA and CDR2 is YSYEKL in the germline V gene. Written as DNA, the CDR3 is TGCGCCAGCAGCCAAGAGGGGACCGAAAATCAGCCCCAGCATTTT. It specifies CASSQEGTENQPQHF.

The table lists this clone with a few counts. The V call is TRBV28, the J call TRBJ2-3; 7 positions match TRBD2. The CDR3 is 13 amino acids. From germline, CDR1 is MDHEN and CDR2 SYDVKM. The trim removed 3 bases at V and 8 bases at J, leaving 5 bases unmatched. The CDR3 protein is CASSLVGRGTQYF. The CDR3 bases are TGTGCCAGCAGTTTGGTGGGGAGGGGTACGCAGTATTTT.

The rearrangement uses TRBV3-1 (or the pseudogene TRBV3-2) and TRBJ1-6, with D perhaps TRBD1 (6 bases). V lost 1 base and J 7 bases, leaving 8 bases between the germline ends. CDR1 is LGHDT and CDR2 is YNNKEL in the germline V gene (reference sequence). CDR3 length: 14 residues. As DNA, the CDR3 is TGTGCCAGCAGCCAAGTGCAGGGGAATTCACCCCTCCACTTT. Translation: CASSQVQGNSPLHF.

The chain couples TRBV27 to TRBJ1-1; D is ambiguous. CDR3 length: 15 amino acids. Germline V gives CDR1 MNHEY, CDR2 SMNVEV (reference sequence). The V gene lost 5 bases and the J gene lost 7 bases, with 20 bases spanning the gap. CDR3 DNA sequence: TGTGCCAGCAGTCCCGCGGCGACGACCCAGCATGAAGCTTTCTTT. Its translation: CASSPAATTQHEAFF.

The chain links TRBV10-3 to TRBJ2-5; D remains unclear. The CDR3 loop spans 13 amino acids. The V gene's germline CDR1 is ENHRY and CDR2 SYGVKD. Trimming cost V 9 bases and J 2 bases, with 13 bases left between them. The CDR3: CAIAPGRQETQYF. The CDR3, as DNA: TGTGCCATTGCGCCGGGCCGTCAAGAGACCCAGTACTTC.

The chain carries TRBV5-1 and TRBJ2-5; TRBD1 matches at 10 bases. The junction had 11 bases not matched to a gene; V was cut back by 4 bases and J by 5 bases. The CDR3 runs 16 residues. Germline V gene data show CDR1 as SGHRS and CDR2 as YFSETQ. The CDR3 nucleotides read TGCGCCAGCAGCACGCCCCCCGGGACAGGGGAGGAGACCCAGTACTTC. It is translated as CASSTPPGTGEETQYF.

The chain recombines TRBV6-2 or TRBV6-3 with TRBJ2-7, with D possibly matching TRBD1 (5 bases). The CDR3 consists of 12 residues. Germline lookup yields CDR1 MNHEY and CDR2 SVGEGT. Trimming left V 6 bases short and J 6 bases short, with 12 bases between. The CDR3 DNA follows: TGTGCCAGCAGCCGGGCAGGGTCCGAGCAGTACTTC. It codes for CASSRAGSEQYF.

The chain couples TRBV25-1 to TRBJ2-4; 11 bases fit TRBD1. Germline V CDR1 and CDR2: MGHDK, SYGVNS. This CDR3 is 15 amino acids long. Germline trimming cut 1 base from V and 9 bases from J; bases unmatched to any gene: 5. DNA of the CDR3: TGTGCCAGCAGTGAATTAGGACAGGGGGCTTCCATTCAGTACTTC. It codes for CASSELGQGASIQYF.

This clone occurred many times. The rearrangement uses TRBV6-1 and TRBJ2-7; maybe TRBD1 (5 bases). Germline V lookup: CDR1 MNHNS, CDR2 SASEGT. The CDR3 consists of 14 residues. Trimming took 0 bases from V and 4 from J, leaving 10 bases between them. CDR3 coding DNA: TGTGCCAGCAGTGAAGCAGGGGTAGATTACGAGCAGTACGTC. Encoded protein: CASSEAGVDYEQYV.

This chain uses TRBV2 with TRBJ2-1, with 8 bases that match TRBD2. V lost 7 bases and J lost 10; bases outside the gene matches: 15. The CDR3 loop spans 15 amino acids. The V gene's germline CDR1 is SNHLY and CDR2 FYNNEI. This chain's CDR3 is CASTPPGAGGREQFF. CDR3 nucleotides: TGTGCCAGCACCCCCCCAGGGGCGGGGGGACGAGAGCAGTTCTTC.

The chain joins TRBV7-6 to TRBJ2-5; TRBD1 aligns across 9 bases. CDR1 and CDR2 (germline): SGHVS, FNYEAQ. CDR3 size: 16 residues. Germline trimming cut 2 bases from V and 2 bases from J; bases unmatched to any gene: 6. CDR3 DNA: TGTGCCAGCAGCTTATCAACCGGGACAGGGCAAGAGACCCAGTACTTC. It specifies CASSLSTGTGQETQYF.

The chain links TRBV15 to TRBJ2-3, with 7 bases lining up with TRBD2. Germline CDR1 LNHNV, CDR2 YYDKDF (reference sequence). With 1 base clipped from V and 1 base from J, the junction kept 5 bases outside the gene matches. CDR3 length equals 16 residues. The CDR3 spells CATSRVGGRGTDTQYF. The CDR3 region has the DNA TGTGCCACCAGCAGAGTGGGCGGGAGAGGCACAGATACGCAGTATTTT.

The chain has TRBV7-9 and TRBJ1-1; the D is unclear. Trimming left V 5 bases short and J 1 base short, with 8 bases between. In germline, CDR1 is SEHNR, CDR2 FQNEAQ (reference sequence). The CDR3 extends over 13 amino acids. The CDR3, as DNA: TGTGCCAGCAGCATGGGAGGGAACACTGAAGCTTTCTTT. It translates to CASSMGGNTEAFF.

The V and J genes are TRBV12-3 or TRBV12-4 and TRBJ2-3, with D uncertain. The CDR3 runs to 11 residues. Trimming removed 6 bases at V and 14 bases at J, with 15 bases between. DNA for the CDR3: TGTGCCAGCAGCTCCGAGATAGCAGTGTATTTT. It yields the protein CASSSEIAVYF.